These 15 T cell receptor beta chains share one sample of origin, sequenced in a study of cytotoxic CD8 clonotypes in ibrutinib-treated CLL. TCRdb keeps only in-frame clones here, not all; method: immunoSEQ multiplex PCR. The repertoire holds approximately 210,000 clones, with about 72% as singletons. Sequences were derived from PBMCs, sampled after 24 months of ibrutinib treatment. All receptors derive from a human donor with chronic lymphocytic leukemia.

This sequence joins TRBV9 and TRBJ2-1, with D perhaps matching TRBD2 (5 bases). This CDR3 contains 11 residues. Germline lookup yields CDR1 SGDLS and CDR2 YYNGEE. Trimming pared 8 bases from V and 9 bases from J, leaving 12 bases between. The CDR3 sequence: CASGRGFEQFF. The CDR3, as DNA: TGTGCCAGTGGACGGGGTTTTGAGCAGTTCTTC. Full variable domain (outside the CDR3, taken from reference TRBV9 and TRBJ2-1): DSGVTQTPKHLITATGQRVTLRCSPRSGDLSVYWYQQSLDQGLQFLIQYYNGEERAKGNILERFSAQQFPDLHSELNLSSLELGDSALYFCASGRGFEQFFGPGTRLTVL.

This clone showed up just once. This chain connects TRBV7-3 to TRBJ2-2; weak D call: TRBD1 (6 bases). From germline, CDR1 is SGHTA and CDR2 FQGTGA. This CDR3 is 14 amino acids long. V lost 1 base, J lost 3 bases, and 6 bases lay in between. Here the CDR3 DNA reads TGTGCCAGCAGCTTAAACAGGGACACCGGGGAGCTGTTTTTT. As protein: CASSLNRDTGELFF. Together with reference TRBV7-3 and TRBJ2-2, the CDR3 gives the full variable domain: GAGVSQTPSNKVTEKGKYVELRCDPISGHTALYWYRQSLGQGPEFLIYFQGTGAADDSGLPNDRFFAVRPEGSVSTLKIQRTERGDSAVYLCASSLNRDTGELFFGEGSRLTVL.

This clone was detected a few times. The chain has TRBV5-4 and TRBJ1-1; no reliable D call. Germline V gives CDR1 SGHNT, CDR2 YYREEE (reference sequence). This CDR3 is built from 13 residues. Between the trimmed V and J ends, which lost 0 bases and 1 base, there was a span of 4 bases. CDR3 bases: TGTGCCAGCAGCTTGGTGCCGAACACTGAAGCTTTCTTT. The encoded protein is CASSLVPNTEAFF.

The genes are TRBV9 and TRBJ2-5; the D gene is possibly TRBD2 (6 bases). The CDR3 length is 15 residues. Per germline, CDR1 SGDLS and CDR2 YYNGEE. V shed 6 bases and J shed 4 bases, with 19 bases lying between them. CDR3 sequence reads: CASTSRGFFGETQYF. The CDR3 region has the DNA TGTGCCAGCACCTCCCGGGGGTTCTTCGGAGAGACCCAGTACTTC.

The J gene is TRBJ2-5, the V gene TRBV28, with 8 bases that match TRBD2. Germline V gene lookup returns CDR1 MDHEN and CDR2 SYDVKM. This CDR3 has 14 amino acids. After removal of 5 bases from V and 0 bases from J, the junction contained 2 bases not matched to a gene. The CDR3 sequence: CASSQLADQETQYF. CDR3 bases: TGTGCCAGCAGTCAACTAGCGGACCAAGAGACCCAGTACTTC.

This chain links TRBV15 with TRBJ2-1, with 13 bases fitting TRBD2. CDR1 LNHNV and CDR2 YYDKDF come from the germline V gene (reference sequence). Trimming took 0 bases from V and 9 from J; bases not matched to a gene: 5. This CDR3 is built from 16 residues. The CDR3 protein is CATSREGTSGMGEQFF. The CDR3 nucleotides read TGTGCCACCAGCAGAGAGGGGACTAGCGGGATGGGTGAGCAGTTCTTC.

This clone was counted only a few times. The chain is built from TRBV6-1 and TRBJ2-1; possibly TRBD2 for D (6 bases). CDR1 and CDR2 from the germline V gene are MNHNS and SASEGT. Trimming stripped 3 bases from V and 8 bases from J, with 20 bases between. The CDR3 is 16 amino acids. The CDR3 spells CASSDPLANQAHEQFF. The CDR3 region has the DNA TGTGCCAGCAGTGATCCCCTAGCGAACCAGGCTCATGAGCAGTTCTTC.

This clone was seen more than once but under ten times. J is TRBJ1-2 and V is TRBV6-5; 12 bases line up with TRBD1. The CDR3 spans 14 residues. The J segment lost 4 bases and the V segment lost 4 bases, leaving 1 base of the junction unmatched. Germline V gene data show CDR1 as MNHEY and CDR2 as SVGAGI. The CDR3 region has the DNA TGTGCCAGCAGTTGGGGACAGGGGGCCTATGGCTACACCTTC. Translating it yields CASSWGQGAYGYTF.

CDR3 sequence reads: CASALDRLGLFGGNTIYF. The CDR3 DNA is TGTGCTAGTGCCCTGGACAGGTTAGGGCTCTTTGGTGGAAACACCATATATTTT. This chain joins TRBV12-5 and TRBJ1-3; 7 positions agree with TRBD1. The germline CDR1 and CDR2 sequences are LGHNT and FRNRAP. CDR3 length equals 18 residues. With 7 bases clipped from V and 3 bases from J, the junction kept 18 bases outside the gene matches.

CDR3 sequence: CASSLGLAGFYNEQFF. CDR3 nucleotides: TGTGCCAGCAGCTTGGGACTAGCGGGATTCTACAATGAGCAGTTCTTC. The chain links TRBV5-4 to TRBJ2-1; 11 nucleotides align to TRBD2. V lost 0 bases and J lost 3; bases outside the gene matches: 2. Germline assignment: CDR1 SGHNT and CDR2 YYREEE (reference sequence). The CDR3 is made up of 16 amino acids.

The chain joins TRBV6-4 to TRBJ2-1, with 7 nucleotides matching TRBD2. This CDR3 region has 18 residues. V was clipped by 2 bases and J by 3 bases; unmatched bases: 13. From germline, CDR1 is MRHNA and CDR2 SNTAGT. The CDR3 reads CASSDRAHGAGVYNEQFF. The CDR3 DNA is TGTGCCAGCAGTGACCGCGCCCACGGCGCGGGAGTCTACAATGAGCAGTTCTTC.

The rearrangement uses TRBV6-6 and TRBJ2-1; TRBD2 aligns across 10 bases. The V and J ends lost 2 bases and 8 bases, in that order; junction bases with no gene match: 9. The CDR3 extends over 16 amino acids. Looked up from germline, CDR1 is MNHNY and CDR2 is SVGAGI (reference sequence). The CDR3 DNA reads TGTGCCAGCAGTTACATGGCTAGCGGGAGTCTGTATGAGCAGTTCTTC. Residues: CASSYMASGSLYEQFF.

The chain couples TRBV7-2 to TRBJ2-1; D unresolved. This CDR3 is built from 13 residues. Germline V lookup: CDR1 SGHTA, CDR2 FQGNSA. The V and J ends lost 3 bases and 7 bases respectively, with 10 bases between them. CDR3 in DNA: TGTGCCAGCAGCTTCCCGAGCCGAAATGAGCAGTTCTTC. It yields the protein CASSFPSRNEQFF.

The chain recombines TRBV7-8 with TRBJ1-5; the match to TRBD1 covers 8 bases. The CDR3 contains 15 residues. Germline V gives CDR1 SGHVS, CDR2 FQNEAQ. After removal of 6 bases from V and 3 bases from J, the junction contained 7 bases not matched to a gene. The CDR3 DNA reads TGTGCCAGCAGTTCCGGGACAGGAGACAATCAGCCCCAGCATTTT. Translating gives CASSSGTGDNQPQHF.

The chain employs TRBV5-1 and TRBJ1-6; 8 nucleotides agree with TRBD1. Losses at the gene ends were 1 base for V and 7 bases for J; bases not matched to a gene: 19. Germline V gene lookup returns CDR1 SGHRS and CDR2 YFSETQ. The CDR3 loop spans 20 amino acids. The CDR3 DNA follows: TGCGCCAGCAGCTTGACCTCTGGACAGGGAAACGTTAAGGGCAATTCACCCCTCCACTTT. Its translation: CASSLTSGQGNVKGNSPLHF.